The 27 T cell receptor beta chains given below trace back to one sample, sequenced in a study of blood T cell repertoires in COVID-19. TCRdb's table, derived via immunoSEQ multiplex PCR, lists solely in-frame clones and lacks some. The sample records some 150,000 clones, approximately 86% being singletons. The sequencing input was peripheral blood. These receptors came from a woman aged 50 to 65 with acute or convalescent COVID-19.

The V call is TRBV9, the J call TRBJ2-7; the match to TRBD1 covers 7 bases. The CDR3 loop spans 14 amino acids. Germline trimming cut 4 bases from V and 0 bases from J; bases unmatched to any gene: 4. Germline CDR1 SGDLS, CDR2 YYNGEE. Here the CDR3 DNA reads TGTGCCAGCAGCTTCGGGACAGCCTCCTACGAGCAGTACTTC. Protein sequence: CASSFGTASYEQYF.

A single count supports this clone. The V call is TRBV7-3, the J call TRBJ2-1; D perhaps matches TRBD2 (7 bases). CDR3 length: 13 amino acids. V was cut by 6 bases and J by 15 bases, with 21 bases left in between. The germline V gene has CDR1 SGHTA and CDR2 FQGTGA. The CDR3: CASSFTRGAIPFF. CDR3 nucleotide sequence: TGTGCCAGCAGTTTTACTCGGGGGGCAATCCCGTTCTTC.

This chain uses TRBV6-5 with TRBJ2-1; D perhaps matches TRBD2 (5 bases). Germline V gene sequence: CDR1 MNHEY, CDR2 SVGAGI. Trimming stripped 1 base from V and 1 base from J, with 8 bases between. The CDR3 covers 15 residues. The CDR3 coding sequence is TGTGCCAGCAGTTACTTCCGGGATTCCTACAATGAGCAGTTCTTC. This sequence encodes CASSYFRDSYNEQFF.

This clone was counted between two and nine times. The V gene is TRBV10-3, the J gene TRBJ2-7; 10 bases are a match to TRBD1. Germline CDR1 is ENHRY and CDR2 is SYGVKD. Unmatched junction bases numbered 3, after V lost 1 base and J lost 0 bases. The CDR3 length is 16 residues. The CDR3: CAISEWTGGLSYEQYF. CDR3 DNA sequence: TGTGCCATCAGTGAGTGGACAGGGGGTCTCTCCTACGAGCAGTACTTC.

The chain is built from TRBV7-9 and TRBJ2-2; tentatively, D is TRBD2 (5 bases). The CDR3 consists of 13 residues. Germline CDR1 SEHNR, CDR2 FQNEAQ (reference sequence). Trimming removed 0 bases at V and 13 bases at J, with 12 bases between. The chain's CDR3 is CASSLAVAQRLFF. As DNA, the CDR3 is TGTGCCAGCAGCTTAGCTGTAGCGCAGAGGCTGTTTTTT. Full variable domain (rest looked up from reference TRBV7-9 and TRBJ2-2): DTGVSQNPRHKITKRGQNVTFRCDPISEHNRLYWYRQTLGQGPEFLTYFQNEAQLEKSRLLSDRFSAERPKGSFSTLEIQRTEQGDSAMYLCASSLAVAQRLFFGEGSRLTVL.

Regarding this clone: Other nucleotide sequences in the sample specify the same CDR3. V usage is TRBV27 and J usage is TRBJ2-3; 7 positions match TRBD2. CDR1 and CDR2 (germline): MNHEY, SMNVEV (reference sequence). V trimming: 6 bases; J trimming: 1 base; junction bases outside the gene matches: 1. The CDR3 has 13 residues. The CDR3 bases are TGTGCCAGCAGGGCGGGGGGCACAGATACGCAGTATTTT. Translated: CASRAGGTDTQYF.

The rearrangement links TRBV5-1 to TRBJ2-1; 10 bases map to TRBD2. In germline, CDR1 is SGHRS, CDR2 YFSETQ. CDR3 size: 16 residues. V shed 2 bases and J 7 bases; nucleotides not matched to a gene: 9. CDR3 nucleotides: TGCGCCAGCAGCTTTTCTCAGCGGGGGGGCCCGAATGAGCAGTTCTTC. Translating it yields CASSFSQRGGPNEQFF. The full variable domain, completed using reference TRBV5-1 and TRBJ2-1, is KAGVTQTPRYLIKTRGQQVTLSCSPISGHRSVSWYQQTPGQGLQFLFEYFSETQRNKGNFPGRFSGRQFSNSRSEMNVSTLELGDSALYLCASSFSQRGGPNEQFFGPGTRLTVL.

The chain carries TRBV6-6 and TRBJ2-5; TRBD2 aligns across 7 bases. After removal of 2 bases from V and 1 base from J, the junction contained 1 base not matched to a gene. This CDR3 comprises 14 residues. Germline-derived CDR1 and CDR2 are MNHNY and SVGAGI (reference sequence). The CDR3 loop is CASSYLAAQETQYF. CDR3 nucleotides: TGTGCCAGCAGTTACCTAGCGGCCCAAGAGACCCAGTACTTC.

This chain connects TRBV9 to TRBJ2-5; 9 positions agree with TRBD1. Germline CDR1 SGDLS, CDR2 YYNGEE. The CDR3 is 16 residues long. With 2 bases clipped from V and 2 bases from J, the junction kept 7 bases outside the gene matches. Written as DNA, the CDR3 is TGTGCCAGCAGCGTGAGGGGGGACAGGGCACAAGAGACCCAGTACTTC. This codes for CASSVRGDRAQETQYF.

The J gene is TRBJ1-1, the V gene TRBV18, with unresolved D. The germline CDR1 and CDR2 sequences are KGHSH and LQKENI. V was pared by 3 bases and J by 4 bases, with 9 bases between. The CDR3 has 13 amino acids. CDR3 protein: CASSPGGSTEAFF. The DNA of the CDR3 is TGTGCCAGCTCACCGGGTGGGAGCACTGAAGCTTTCTTT.

The J gene is TRBJ1-5, the V gene TRBV18, with 7 bases that match TRBD1. V gave up 6 bases and J gave up 4 bases; unmatched junction bases: 9. This CDR3 spans 15 amino acids. In germline, CDR1 is KGHSH, CDR2 LQKENI. The CDR3 DNA reads as TGTGCCAGCTCCCCCGGGGACAGAACGAATCAGCCCCAGCATTTT. Translation: CASSPGDRTNQPQHF.

The chain carries TRBV5-4 and TRBJ2-6; unclear D gene. CDR3 length: 12 residues. Germline values: CDR1 SGHNT, CDR2 YYREEE (reference sequence). V lost 7 bases, J lost 4 bases, and 6 bases lay in between. Written as DNA, the CDR3 is TGTGCCAGCGGAGACGGGGCCAACGTCCTGACTTTC. Translation: CASGDGANVLTF.

The chain has TRBV29-1 and TRBJ1-6, with 7 nucleotides matching TRBD1. Germline V gene data show CDR1 as SQVTM and CDR2 as ANQGSEA. The trim removed 4 bases at V and 8 bases at J, leaving 8 bases unmatched. CDR3 length equals 14 residues. The DNA of the CDR3 is TGCAGCGTTGCCCAGGCAGGGGGAGATTCACCCCTCCACTTT. It yields the protein CSVAQAGGDSPLHF.

This clone came up a few times. V is TRBV7-2 and J is TRBJ2-7, with D possibly matching TRBD2 (5 bases). Germline V lookup: CDR1 SGHTA, CDR2 FQGNSA. With 2 bases removed from V and 9 bases from J, the gap between germline ends came to 14 bases. This CDR3 has 13 amino acids. As DNA, the CDR3 is TGTGCCAGCAGCTTAACAACGGGATTTGGGCAGTACTTC. This gives the protein CASSLTTGFGQYF.

The DNA of the CDR3 is TGTGCCAGCAGCACTAGCTTGACAGAGAGCTCCTATAATTCACCCCTCCACTTT. It translates to CASSTSLTESSYNSPLHF. The chain recombines TRBV7-8 with TRBJ1-6; maybe TRBD1 (5 bases). The CDR3 has 18 amino acids. Germline V lookup: CDR1 SGHVS, CDR2 FQNEAQ. Trimming stripped 5 bases from V and 0 bases from J, with 17 bases between.

This clone has only one observation. The chain combines TRBV19 with TRBJ2-6; 8 bases agree with TRBD1. J was trimmed by 5 bases and V by 6 bases; bases with no gene match: 6. CDR3 size: 15 residues. Per the germline V gene, CDR1 is LNHDA and CDR2 is SQIVND (reference sequence). CDR3 DNA sequence: TGTGCCAGTAGAGGACAGGGTATCCGGGCCAACGTCCTGACTTTC. This gives the protein CASRGQGIRANVLTF.

The DNA for the CDR3 is TGTGCCAGCAGACAGGGAGTATCCTACGAGCAGTACTTC. This sequence encodes CASRQGVSYEQYF. V is TRBV6-5 and J is TRBJ2-7; D may be TRBD1 (6 bases). The CDR3 consists of 13 residues. V was shortened by 6 bases and J by 1 base, with 10 bases between the two germline ends. CDR1 is MNHEY and CDR2 is SVGAGI in the germline V gene.

The genes are TRBV29-1 and TRBJ1-1; 7 nucleotides line up with TRBD1. This CDR3 is 15 amino acids long. Trimming took 5 bases from V and 5 from J; bases not matched to a gene: 14. Germline CDR1 reads SQVTM; CDR2 reads ANQGSEA. For the CDR3, the DNA is TGCAGCGTTAACGTAAGACAGGGTATTGGGACTGAAGCTTTCTTT. Translating gives CSVNVRQGIGTEAFF.

V usage is TRBV7-2 and J usage is TRBJ2-1, with unresolved D. V was trimmed by 5 bases and J by 7 bases, leaving 6 bases between them. Germline V lookup: CDR1 SGHTA, CDR2 FQGNSA. This CDR3 is 11 amino acids long. The CDR3 DNA reads as TGTGCCAGCAGCCCGTCTAATGAGCAGTTCTTC. Protein: CASSPSNEQFF.

This clone turned up a few times. This chain uses TRBV5-4 with TRBJ1-1, with 9 bases matching TRBD1. The trim removed 5 bases at V and 5 bases at J, leaving 10 bases unmatched. Looked up from germline, CDR1 is SGHNT and CDR2 is YYREEE (reference sequence). CDR3 length equals 15 residues. The CDR3 spells CASRTRTGAETEAFF. The CDR3 nucleotides read TGTGCCAGCAGAACACGGACAGGGGCGGAGACTGAAGCTTTCTTT.

This clone showed up just once. The V and J genes are TRBV10-2 and TRBJ2-1, with 9 bases aligning to TRBD2. The CDR3 runs 15 residues. Trimming took 7 bases from V and 0 from J; bases not matched to a gene: 4. Germline V lookup: CDR1 WSHSY, CDR2 SAAADI. The CDR3 DNA reads TGCGCCAGCACCTCGACTAGCGGCTCCTACAATGAGCAGTTCTTC. Its protein product is CASTSTSGSYNEQFF.

The chain is built from TRBV6-2 or TRBV6-3 and TRBJ1-6, with D possibly being TRBD1 (5 bases). The length of the CDR3 is 15 residues. Trimming took off 2 bases at V and 4 bases at J, with 9 bases between the two ends. Germline V gives CDR1 MNHEY, CDR2 SVGEGT. CDR3: CASSYPRQYNSPLHF. The CDR3 DNA sequence: TGTGCCAGCAGTTACCCCCGACAGTATAATTCACCCCTCCACTTT.

This chain uses TRBV5-1 with TRBJ1-1; D is unresolved. Per the germline V gene, CDR1 is SGHRS and CDR2 is YFSETQ. There are 13 residues in the CDR3. V was pared by 0 bases and J by 2 bases, with 5 bases between. CDR3 in DNA: TGCGCCAGCAGCTTGGACACCAACACTGAAGCTTTCTTT. It is translated as CASSLDTNTEAFF.

In its sample, this clone was seen a few times. V and J are TRBV2 and TRBJ1-1; no clear D. Per germline, CDR1 SNHLY and CDR2 FYNNEI. The CDR3 runs to 14 residues. V was shortened by 2 bases and J by 0 bases, with 7 bases between the two germline ends. The CDR3 sequence is CASSELTVNTEAFF. CDR3 bases: TGTGCCAGCAGTGAATTAACGGTGAACACTGAAGCTTTCTTT.

The chain has TRBV24-1 and TRBJ1-4; perhaps TRBD1 as D (6 bases). The V end lost 7 bases, the J end lost 8 bases, and 13 bases lay between the germline ends. In germline, CDR1 is KGHDR, CDR2 SFDVKD. This CDR3 has 13 residues. This chain's CDR3 is CATRKDRGEKLFF. The CDR3 DNA sequence: TGTGCCACCAGAAAGGACAGAGGGGAAAAACTGTTTTTT.

The chain uses TRBV29-1 and TRBJ2-7; 9 bases fit TRBD1. Germline lookup yields CDR1 SQVTM and CDR2 ANQGSEA. The CDR3 totals 13 residues. V trimming: 6 bases; J trimming: 3 bases; junction bases outside the gene matches: 6. The CDR3 region is CSVRGQGGYEQYF. DNA for the CDR3: TGCAGCGTCCGGGGACAGGGAGGCTACGAGCAGTACTTC.

The chain uses TRBV5-5 and TRBJ1-4, with unresolved D. The CDR3 has 11 amino acids. V was trimmed by 0 bases and J by 10 bases, leaving 4 bases between them. Germline V gene lookup returns CDR1 SGHKS and CDR2 YYEKEE (reference sequence). In DNA, the CDR3 is TGTGCCAGCAGCTTGGTCGGAAAACTGTTTTTT. It specifies CASSLVGKLFF.